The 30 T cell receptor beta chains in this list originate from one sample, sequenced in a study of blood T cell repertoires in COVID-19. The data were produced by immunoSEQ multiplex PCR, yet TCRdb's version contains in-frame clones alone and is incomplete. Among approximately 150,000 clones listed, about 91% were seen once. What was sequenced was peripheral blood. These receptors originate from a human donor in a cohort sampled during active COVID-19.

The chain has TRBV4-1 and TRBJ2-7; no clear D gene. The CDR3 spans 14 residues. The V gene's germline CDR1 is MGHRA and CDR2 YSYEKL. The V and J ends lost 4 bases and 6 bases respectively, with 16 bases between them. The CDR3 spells CASSPLLRQPEQYF. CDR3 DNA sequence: TGCGCCAGCAGCCCACTCTTGCGCCAACCCGAGCAGTACTTC.

CDR3 in amino acids: CASSAGDYEQYF. In nucleotides, the CDR3 is TGTGCCAGCTCTGCGGGGGACTACGAGCAGTACTTC. This chain links TRBV27 with TRBJ2-7, with 7 bases matching TRBD2. The CDR3 totals 12 residues. Germline loops: CDR1 MNHEY, CDR2 SMNVEV (reference sequence). With V trimmed by 8 bases and J by 3 bases, 4 bases remained unmatched.

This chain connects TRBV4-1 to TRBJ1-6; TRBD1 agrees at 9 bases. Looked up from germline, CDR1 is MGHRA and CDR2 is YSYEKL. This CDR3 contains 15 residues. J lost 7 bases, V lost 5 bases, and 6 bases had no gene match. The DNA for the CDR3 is TGCGCCAGCAGCTGGACAGGGGAGGGGAATTCACCCCTCCACTTT. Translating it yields CASSWTGEGNSPLHF.

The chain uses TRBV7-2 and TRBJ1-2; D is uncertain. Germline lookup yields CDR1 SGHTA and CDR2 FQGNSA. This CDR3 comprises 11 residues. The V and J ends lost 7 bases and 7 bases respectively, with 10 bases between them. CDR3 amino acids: CASIDNSGYTF. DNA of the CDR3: TGTGCCAGCATCGATAATAGTGGCTACACCTTC. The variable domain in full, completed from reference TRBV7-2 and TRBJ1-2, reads GAGVSQSPSNKVTEKGKDVELRCDPISGHTALYWYRQSLGQGLEFLIYFQGNSAPDKSGLPSDRFSAERTGGSVSTLTIQRTQQEDSAVYLCASIDNSGYTFGSGTRLTVV.

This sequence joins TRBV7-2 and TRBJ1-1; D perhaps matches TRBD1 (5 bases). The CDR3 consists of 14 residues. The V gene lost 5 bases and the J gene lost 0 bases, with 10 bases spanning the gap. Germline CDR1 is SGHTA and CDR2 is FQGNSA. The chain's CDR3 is CASSLGTMNTEAFF. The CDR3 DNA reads TGTGCCAGCAGCCTGGGGACTATGAACACTGAAGCTTTCTTT.

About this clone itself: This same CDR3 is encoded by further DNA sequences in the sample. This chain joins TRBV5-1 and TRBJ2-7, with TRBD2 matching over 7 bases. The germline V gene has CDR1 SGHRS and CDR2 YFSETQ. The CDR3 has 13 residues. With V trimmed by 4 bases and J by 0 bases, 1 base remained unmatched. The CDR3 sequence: CASSPGGSYEQYF. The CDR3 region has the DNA TGCGCCAGCAGCCCGGGAGGCTCCTACGAGCAGTACTTC. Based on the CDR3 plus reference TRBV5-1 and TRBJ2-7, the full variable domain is KAGVTQTPRYLIKTRGQQVTLSCSPISGHRSVSWYQQTPGQGLQFLFEYFSETQRNKGNFPGRFSGRQFSNSRSEMNVSTLELGDSALYLCASSPGGSYEQYFGPGTRLTVT.

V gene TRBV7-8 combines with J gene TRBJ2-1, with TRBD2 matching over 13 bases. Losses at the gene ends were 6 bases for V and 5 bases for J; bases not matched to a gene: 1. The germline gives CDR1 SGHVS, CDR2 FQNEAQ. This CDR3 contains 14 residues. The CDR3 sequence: CASRLAGGNNEQFF. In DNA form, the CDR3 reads TGTGCCAGCAGACTAGCGGGGGGGAACAATGAGCAGTTCTTC.

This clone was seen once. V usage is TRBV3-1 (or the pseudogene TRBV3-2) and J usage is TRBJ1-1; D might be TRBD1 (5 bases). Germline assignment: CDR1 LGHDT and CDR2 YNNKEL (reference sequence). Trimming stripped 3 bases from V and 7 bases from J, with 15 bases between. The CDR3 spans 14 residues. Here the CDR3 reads CASSHRGGAGEAFF. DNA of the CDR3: TGTGCCAGCAGCCACCGTGGGGGAGCGGGTGAAGCTTTCTTT.

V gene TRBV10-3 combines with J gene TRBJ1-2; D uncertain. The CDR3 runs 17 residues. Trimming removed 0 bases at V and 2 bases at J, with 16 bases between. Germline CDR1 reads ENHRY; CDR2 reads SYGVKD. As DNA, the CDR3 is TGTGCCATCAGTGAGTCAGTGGTCGCGGCCCCGAACTATGGCTACACCTTC. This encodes CAISESVVAAPNYGYTF.

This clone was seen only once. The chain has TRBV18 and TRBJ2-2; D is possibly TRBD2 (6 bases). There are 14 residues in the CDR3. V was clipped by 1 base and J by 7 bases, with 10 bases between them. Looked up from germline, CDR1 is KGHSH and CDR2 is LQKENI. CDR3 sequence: CASSPQEGLGELFF. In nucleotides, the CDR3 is TGTGCCAGCTCACCACAGGAGGGCCTCGGGGAGCTGTTTTTT. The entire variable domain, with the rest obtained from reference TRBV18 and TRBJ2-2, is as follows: NAGVMQNPRHLVRRRGQEARLRCSPMKGHSHVYWYRQLPEEGLKFMVYLQKENIIDESGMPKERFSAEFPKEGPSILRIQQVVRGDSAAYFCASSPQEGLGELFFGEGSRLTVL.

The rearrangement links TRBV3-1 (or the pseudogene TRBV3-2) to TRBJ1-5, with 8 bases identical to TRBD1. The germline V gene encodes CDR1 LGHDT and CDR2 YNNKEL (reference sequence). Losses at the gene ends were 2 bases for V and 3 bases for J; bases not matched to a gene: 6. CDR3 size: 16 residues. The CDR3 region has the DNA TGTGCCAGCAGCCAAACCGGGACAGGAAACAATCAGCCCCAGCATTTT. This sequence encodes CASSQTGTGNNQPQHF.

The CDR3 is CASGSTGGAGQPQHF. The CDR3 DNA sequence: TGTGCCAGCGGCTCGACAGGGGGCGCGGGGCAGCCCCAGCATTTT. The V call is TRBV6-1, the J call TRBJ1-5; TRBD1 aligns across 10 bases. This CDR3 is built from 15 residues. Germline V gives CDR1 MNHNS, CDR2 SASEGT. V trimming: 8 bases; J trimming: 7 bases; junction bases outside the gene matches: 11.

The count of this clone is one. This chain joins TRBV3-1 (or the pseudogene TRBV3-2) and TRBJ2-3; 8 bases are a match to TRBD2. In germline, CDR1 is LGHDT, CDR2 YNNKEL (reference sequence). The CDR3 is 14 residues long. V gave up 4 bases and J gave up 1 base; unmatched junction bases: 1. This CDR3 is CASSLSGGTDTQYF. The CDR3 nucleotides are TGTGCCAGCAGCCTTAGCGGGGGCACAGATACGCAGTATTTT.

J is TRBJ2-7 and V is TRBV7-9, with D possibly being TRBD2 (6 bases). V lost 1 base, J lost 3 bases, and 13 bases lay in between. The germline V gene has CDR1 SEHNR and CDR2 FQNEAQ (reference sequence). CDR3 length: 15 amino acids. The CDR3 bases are TGTGCCAGCAGCTTAGTTGTGTGGGGGGTCTACGAGCAGTACTTC. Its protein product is CASSLVVWGVYEQYF. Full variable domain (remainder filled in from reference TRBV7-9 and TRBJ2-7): DTGVSQNPRHKITKRGQNVTFRCDPISEHNRLYWYRQTLGQGPEFLTYFQNEAQLEKSRLLSDRFSAERPKGSFSTLEIQRTEQGDSAMYLCASSLVVWGVYEQYFGPGTRLTVT.

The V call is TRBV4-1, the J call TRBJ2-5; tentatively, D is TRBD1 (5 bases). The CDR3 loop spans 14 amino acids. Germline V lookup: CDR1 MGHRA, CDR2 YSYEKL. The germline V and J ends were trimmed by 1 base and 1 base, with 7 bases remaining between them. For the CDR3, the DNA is TGCGCCAGCAGCCAAGGAACAGGCCAAGAGACCCAGTACTTC. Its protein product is CASSQGTGQETQYF.

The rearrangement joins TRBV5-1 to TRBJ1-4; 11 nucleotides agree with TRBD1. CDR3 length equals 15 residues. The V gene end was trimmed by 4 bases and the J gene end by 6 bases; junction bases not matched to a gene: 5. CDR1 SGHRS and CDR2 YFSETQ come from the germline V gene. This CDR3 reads CASSGGQGGHEKLFF. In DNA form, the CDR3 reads TGCGCCAGCAGCGGGGGACAGGGGGGCCATGAAAAACTGTTTTTT.

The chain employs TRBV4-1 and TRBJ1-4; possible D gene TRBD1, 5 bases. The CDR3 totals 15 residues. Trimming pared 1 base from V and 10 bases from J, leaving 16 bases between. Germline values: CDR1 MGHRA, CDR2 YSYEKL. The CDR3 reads CASSQVLQGTGKLFF. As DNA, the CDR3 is TGCGCCAGCAGCCAAGTTCTTCAGGGAACTGGAAAACTGTTTTTT.

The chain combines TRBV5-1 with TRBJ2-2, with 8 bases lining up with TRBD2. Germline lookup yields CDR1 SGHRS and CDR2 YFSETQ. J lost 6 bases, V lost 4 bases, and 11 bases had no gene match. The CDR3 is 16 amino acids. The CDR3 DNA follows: TGCGCCAGCAGCCCTGGTTGGCGGGGGGATGCCGGGGAGCTGTTTTTT. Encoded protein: CASSPGWRGDAGELFF.

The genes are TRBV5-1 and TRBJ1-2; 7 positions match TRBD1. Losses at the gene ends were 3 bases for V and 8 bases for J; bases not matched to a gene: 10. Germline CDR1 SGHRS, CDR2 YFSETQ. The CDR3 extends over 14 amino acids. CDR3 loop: CASSSFDRAQGYTF. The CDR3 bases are TGCGCCAGCAGCTCCTTCGACAGGGCACAAGGCTACACCTTC.

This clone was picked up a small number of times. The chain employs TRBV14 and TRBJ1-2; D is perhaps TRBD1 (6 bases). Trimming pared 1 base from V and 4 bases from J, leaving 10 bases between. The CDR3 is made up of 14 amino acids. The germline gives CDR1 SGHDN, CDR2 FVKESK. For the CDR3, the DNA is TGTGCCAGCAGCCAAGTCAGGGGTAGCTATGGCTACACCTTC. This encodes CASSQVRGSYGYTF.

CDR3 region: CASSERTGQYGYTF. In nucleotides, the CDR3 is TGTGCCAGCAGTGAACGAACAGGTCAATATGGCTACACCTTC. This chain uses TRBV2 with TRBJ1-2; perhaps TRBD1 as D (5 bases). The CDR3 is 14 amino acids. Trimming took 2 bases from V and 5 from J, leaving 12 bases between them. Germline CDR1 reads SNHLY; CDR2 reads FYNNEI.

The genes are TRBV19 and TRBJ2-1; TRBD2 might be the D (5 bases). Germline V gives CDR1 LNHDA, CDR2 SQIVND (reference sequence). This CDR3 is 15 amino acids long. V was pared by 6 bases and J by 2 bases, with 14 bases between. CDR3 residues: CASRPRSGAYNEQFF. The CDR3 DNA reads TGTGCCAGTAGGCCCCGAAGCGGCGCCTACAATGAGCAGTTCTTC.

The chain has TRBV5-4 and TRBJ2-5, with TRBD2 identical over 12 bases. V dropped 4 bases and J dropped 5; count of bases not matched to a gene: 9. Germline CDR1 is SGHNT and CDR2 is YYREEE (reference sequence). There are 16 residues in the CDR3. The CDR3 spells CASSTRLAGGMETQYF. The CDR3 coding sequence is TGTGCCAGCAGCACGAGGCTAGCGGGGGGGATGGAGACCCAGTACTTC.

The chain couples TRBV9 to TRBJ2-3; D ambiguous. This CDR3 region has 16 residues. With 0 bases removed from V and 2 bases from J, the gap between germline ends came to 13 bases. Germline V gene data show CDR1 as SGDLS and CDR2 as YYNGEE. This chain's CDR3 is CASSVGVGEVTDTQYF. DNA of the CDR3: TGTGCCAGCAGCGTAGGGGTCGGAGAGGTCACAGATACGCAGTATTTT.

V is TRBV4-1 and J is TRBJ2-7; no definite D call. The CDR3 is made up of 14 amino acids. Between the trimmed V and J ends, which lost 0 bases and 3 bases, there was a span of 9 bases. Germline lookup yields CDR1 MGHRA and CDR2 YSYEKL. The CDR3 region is CASSQDLLYYEQYF. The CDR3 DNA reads TGCGCCAGCAGCCAAGATCTTCTCTACTACGAGCAGTACTTC.

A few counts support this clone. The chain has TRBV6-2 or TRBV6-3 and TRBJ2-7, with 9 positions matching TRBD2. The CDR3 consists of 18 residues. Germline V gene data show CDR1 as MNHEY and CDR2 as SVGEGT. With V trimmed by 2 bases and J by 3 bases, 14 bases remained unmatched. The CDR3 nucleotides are TGTGCCAGCAGTTACACGGCGGTCGGAGCGGGGGGCCTCTACGAGCAGTACTTC. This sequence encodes CASSYTAVGAGGLYEQYF.

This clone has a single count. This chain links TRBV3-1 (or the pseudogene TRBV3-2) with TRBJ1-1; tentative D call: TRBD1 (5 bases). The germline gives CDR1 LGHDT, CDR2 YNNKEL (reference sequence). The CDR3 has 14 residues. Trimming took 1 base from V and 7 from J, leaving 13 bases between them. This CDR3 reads CASSQGPGRVEAFF. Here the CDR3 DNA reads TGTGCCAGCAGCCAAGGTCCGGGCAGGGTTGAAGCTTTCTTT.

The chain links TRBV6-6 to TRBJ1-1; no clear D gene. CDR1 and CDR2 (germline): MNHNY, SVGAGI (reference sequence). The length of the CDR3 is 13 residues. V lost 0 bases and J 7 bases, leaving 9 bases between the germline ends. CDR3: CASSYSAAVEAFF. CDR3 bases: TGTGCCAGCAGTTACTCGGCGGCAGTTGAAGCTTTCTTT.

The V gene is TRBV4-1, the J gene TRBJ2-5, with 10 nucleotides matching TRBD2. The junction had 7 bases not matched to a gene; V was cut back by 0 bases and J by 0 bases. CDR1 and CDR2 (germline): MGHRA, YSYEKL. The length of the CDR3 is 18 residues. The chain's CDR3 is CASSQEQTSGSYQETQYF. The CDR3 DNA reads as TGCGCCAGCAGCCAAGAGCAGACTAGCGGGTCGTACCAAGAGACCCAGTACTTC.

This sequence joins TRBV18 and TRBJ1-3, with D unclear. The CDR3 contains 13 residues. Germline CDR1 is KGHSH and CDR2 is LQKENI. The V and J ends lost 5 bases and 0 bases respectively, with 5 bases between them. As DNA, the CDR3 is TGTGCCAGCTCAGCGAACTCTGGAAACACCATATATTTT. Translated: CASSANSGNTIYF.